This record covers a single T cell receptor (beta chain). The data derive from a study of PD-1 blockade in classical Hodgkin lymphoma. No patient escaped relapse after autologous stem cell transplantation, and brentuximab vedotin exposure varied. CDR1 is LNHNV, CDR2 YYDKDF, per germline (reference sequence). The CDR3 length is 13 residues. V was cut by 7 bases and J by 4 bases, with 13 bases left in between. The method was immunoSEQ multiplex PCR; TCRdb's version includes in-frame clones alone and lacks a portion of them. The table shows about 40,000 clones, with approximately 69% occurring only once.

The specimen comprised peripheral blood mononuclear cells (PBMCs), sampled before the second cycle of nivolumab. The origin of this receptor is a human donor with classical Hodgkin lymphoma. The chain joins TRBV15 to TRBJ1-1; a possible D gene is TRBD1 (5 bases). The CDR3 sequence: CATNPTGGTEAFF. CDR3 DNA sequence: TGTGCCACCAATCCGACGGGGGGCACTGAAGCTTTCTTT.